Included here is one T cell receptor beta chain sequence, with context. Its antigen remains unidentified. Vbeta (60) and Jbeta (13) primers were used in the PCR. Profiled with immunoSEQ multiplex PCR; TCRdb holds only in-frame clones, not every one. The data show some 170,000 clones, with about 75% seen just once and about 4.3% held by the top ten. The sample comes from a study of cytomegalovirus exposure and HLA in healthy donors. Study conclusions and caveats: A later analysis reportedly identified an Asian-associated ancestry cluster as carrying fewer N-insertions than the roughly 700-donor mean. A later analysis by the authors found several of the most significant clusters apparently linked to common viral pathogens.

Trimming left V 2 bases short and J 6 bases short, with 8 bases between. The CDR3 sequence is 13 residues long. Germline V gene sequence: CDR1 SGDLS, CDR2 YYNGEE. The specimen was PBMCs. This TCR came from a man between 18 and 29 years old in good health and CMV-seropositive. The rearrangement uses TRBV9 and TRBJ1-4, with a possible D match to TRBD1 (6 bases). CDR3 sequence (DNA): TGTGCCAGCAGCGTGGCAGGGGATGAAAAACTGTTTTTT. Translated, it gives CASSVAGDEKLFF. Variable domain in full (rest from reference TRBV9 and TRBJ1-4): DSGVTQTPKHLITATGQRVTLRCSPRSGDLSVYWYQQSLDQGLQFLIQYYNGEERAKGNILERFSAQQFPDLHSELNLSSLELGDSALYFCASSVAGDEKLFFGSGTQLSVL.